This TCR beta chain derives from a study of shared clonotypes between healthy human individuals. Per the germline V gene, CDR1 is LNHDA and CDR2 is SQIVND (reference sequence). Trimming shortened V by 4 bases and J by 6 bases, and 16 bases separated the two germline ends. The CDR3 sequence is 14 residues long. Researchers ran the assay at a deep level. Sequencing used immunoSEQ multiplex PCR; TCRdb keeps in-frame clones, though not all of them. The sample gives 600,000 to 750,000 clones, 72% of which show up once; 1.5% to 2% is in the top ten. Specimen: memory CD4+ T cells sorted from blood. Subset meaning: CD45RA-negative fraction. The rearrangement links TRBV19 to TRBJ2-7, with D unclear. This receptor was taken from a woman aged 25-40 years in good health. CDR3 amino acids: CASSNRPAPLEQYF. CDR3 in DNA: TGTGCCAGTAGTAACCGACCAGCCCCCCTCGAGCAGTACTTC.